This T cell receptor (beta chain) comes out of a study of T cells in localized non-small cell lung cancer (dated by TCRdb to about 2020). General notes on the study: The study analyzed T cell repertoires of 200 to 300 early-stage NSCLC patients, comparing tumors and uninvolved tumor-adjacent lungs. The cohort consisted of approximately 240 treatment-naive NSCLC patients whose localized lung tumors had been resected. A mean age of approximately 70 years was recorded for the NSCLC patients, of whom 120 to 150 were male and 85 to 110 were female.

The research as a whole found: Because the study design was exploratory, TCR variables were selected using unadjusted p-values without false-discovery rate correction. Uninvolved tumor-adjacent lung showed the highest T cell clonality, higher than tumor, which suggests more focused antigenic responses in the uninvolved tumor-adjacent lung. Because multi-region tumor sequencing was not done, intratumor heterogeneity could not be ruled out. Of the top 100 tumor clones, a median of roughly 60 were detected in paired uninvolved adjacent lung; about 26 were also among that lung's top 100. Higher T cell density in blood was associated with longer overall survival, whereas higher clonality in adjacent lung was associated with shorter survival.

Details on this clone: Its antigen is still unknown. No base qualities exist here, and no much larger clone lies one base off it.

At diagnosis, tumor, uninvolved tumor-adjacent lung and peripheral blood were collected and then preserved as a mix of FFPE and fresh-frozen material. For TCR repertoire profiling, the blood samples were analyzed as peripheral blood mononuclear cells. The germline V gene (reference sequence) gives CDR1 as WNHNN and CDR2 as SYGVQD. Counted from cysteine to phenylalanine, this CDR3 has 15 amino acids. Only the CDR3 region is kept as DNA, spanning 45 bases read in frame from base 1. After removal of 4 bases from V and 2 bases from J, the junction retains 6 bases not matched to a gene. The immunoSEQ Assay was used to sequence TCR beta CDR3 regions from DNA. The original methods were these. T cell density was computed as TCR beta template counts normalized to usable DNA estimated by amplifying housekeeping genes. The preseqR package was used to estimate richness by extrapolating to 400,000 templates for PBMC samples and to 120,000 templates for tissue samples. Clonality was calculated as one minus Pielou's evenness. To identify tissue-enriched TCRs, differential abundance testing was run on productive amino-acid clonotypes with a minimum total count of 5 and an alpha of 0.1. The Jaccard Index and the Morisita Overlap Index were used to measure how much the repertoires overlapped between compartments. TCR beta CDR3s were clustered by GLIPH together with public tetramer-defined viral CDR3s, and at least three viral sequences plus V-gene enrichment were required for viral motifs. The table comes from immuneACCESS by way of TCRdb, which keeps in-frame sequences with V and J called. Part of the clones is missing from these tables; in studies checked, under half for an unresolved V gene and the rest for unknown reasons. V and J calls and clone size are given by that table; D and trimming were obtained from the DNA. This sample holds roughly 24,000 clones; approximately 89% were observed only once. Together, the top ten hold about 4% of the sample.

This clonotype originated in a female donor of 60 years or more with stage II squamous cell lung carcinoma. Sequencing used peripheral blood, obtained before any cancer treatment. The chain is encoded by TRBV10-1 joined to TRBJ2-5, and TRBD2 matches 8 of the central bases. The CDR3 reads as follows: CASSVGAGEQETQYF. Here is the DNA: TGCGCCAGCAGTGTTGGAGCGGGGGAACAAGAGACCCAGTACTTC.